This T cell receptor (beta chain) was recorded in a study of T-cell reconstitution after alpha-beta-depleted transplantation in children. With 3 bases removed from V and 2 bases from J, the gap between germline ends came to 2 bases. Germline CDR1 and CDR2: MRHNA and SNTAGT. The CDR3 contains 13 residues. Unique molecular identifiers were incorporated into the prepared TCRbeta library. TCRdb reprocessed the PCR reads with MiXCR, giving one entry per CDR3 protein. The repertoire consists of 500,000 to 600,000 distinct CDR3 sequences, with 32% occurring once and the leading ten covering less than 2.5%. The receptor's source is a human donor who donated a stem cell graft to a child with aplastic anemia. Sample: PBMCs from the stem cell graft donor, taken from the stem cell graft. The V and J genes are TRBV6-4 and TRBJ2-6, with D unresolved. CDR3 in DNA: TGTGCCAGCAGTGAGACTGGGGCCAACGTCCTGACTTTC. This translates into CASSETGANVLTF.